These 29 T cell receptor beta chains came from one sample sequenced in a study of technical replicates of blood from a handful of donors. This table comes from immunoSEQ multiplex PCR, and its TCRdb copy is limited to in-frame clones, with some not included. The data show about 82,000 clones, 95% to 96% seen once. The sequencing input was T cells isolated from PBMCs. Receptors were obtained from a human donor in good health.

CDR3: CSVWSVGEETQYF. As DNA, the CDR3 is TGCAGCGTTTGGAGCGTAGGAGAAGAGACCCAGTACTTC. V usage is TRBV29-1 and J usage is TRBJ2-5; D ambiguous. Germline CDR1 SQVTM, CDR2 ANQGSEA. Between the trimmed V and J ends, which lost 5 bases and 3 bases, there was a span of 13 bases. This CDR3 is 13 amino acids long.

V gene TRBV6-1 combines with J gene TRBJ2-1; no definite D call. Germline assignment: CDR1 MNHNS and CDR2 SASEGT. The V and J ends lost 7 bases and 0 bases respectively, with 7 bases between them. The CDR3 contains 13 residues. As DNA, the CDR3 is TGTGCCAGCATGACTGACTCCTACAATGAGCAGTTCTTC. Translating gives CASMTDSYNEQFF.

V and J are TRBV28 and TRBJ2-2; D is perhaps TRBD2 (6 bases). This CDR3 spans 12 amino acids. The germline V gene has CDR1 MDHEN and CDR2 SYDVKM. Trimming took 4 bases from V and 6 from J, leaving 6 bases between them. The DNA of the CDR3 is TGTGCCAGCAGTTGGGGGGCCGGGGAGCTGTTTTTT. Translation gives CASSWGAGELFF.

V and J are TRBV29-1 and TRBJ2-1; a weak D match, TRBD2 (7 bases). CDR3 length: 14 residues. CDR1 and CDR2 (germline): SQVTM, ANQGSEA. CDR3 nucleotides: TGCAGTGGGCTCGGGGGGCCGCGACCCAATGAGCAGTTCTTC. This codes for CSGLGGPRPNEQFF.

This chain uses TRBV5-1 with TRBJ2-1, with 9 bases fitting TRBD2. CDR3 length: 15 residues. Germline lookup yields CDR1 SGHRS and CDR2 YFSETQ. The ends lost 4 bases at V and 2 bases at J; junction bases unmatched: 4. The CDR3 DNA follows: TGCGCCAGCAGCCGGCGGGAGGGCCCCTACAATGAGCAGTTCTTC. It encodes CASSRREGPYNEQFF. Complete variable domain (other parts from reference TRBV5-1 and TRBJ2-1): KAGVTQTPRYLIKTRGQQVTLSCSPISGHRSVSWYQQTPGQGLQFLFEYFSETQRNKGNFPGRFSGRQFSNSRSEMNVSTLELGDSALYLCASSRREGPYNEQFFGPGTRLTVL.

The J gene is TRBJ1-1, the V gene TRBV21-1. TRBV21-1 is tagged as a pseudogene. CDR3 length: 11 amino acids. Here the CDR3 DNA reads TGTGCCAGCAGCATCCGGACTGAAGCTTTCTTT. It specifies CASSIRTEAFF.

This rearrangement joins TRBV5-1 to TRBJ2-6; 8 bases agree with TRBD1. Germline CDR1 SGHRS, CDR2 YFSETQ. V lost 7 bases, J lost 0 bases, and 12 bases stayed unmatched. The CDR3 is 18 residues long. The CDR3 DNA reads TGCGCCAGCCTAAATACGGACAGGGTAAGCTCTGGGGCCAACGTCCTGACTTTC. As protein: CASLNTDRVSSGANVLTF.

This rearrangement joins TRBV2 to TRBJ2-7; D is uncertain. Germline V lookup: CDR1 SNHLY, CDR2 FYNNEI. The CDR3 spans 13 residues. Trimming pared 10 bases from V and 1 base from J, leaving 14 bases between. Here the CDR3 reads CAITPALSYEQYF. CDR3 sequence (DNA): TGTGCCATCACTCCTGCCCTATCCTACGAGCAGTACTTC.

This clone came up a few times. The CDR3 nucleotides read TGTGCCAGCAGCCCGGGGACTAGCGGGTTTGAGGCCCAGTACTTC. As protein: CASSPGTSGFEAQYF. J is TRBJ2-5 and V is TRBV13; the match to TRBD2 covers 12 bases. Germline-derived CDR1 and CDR2 are PRHDT and FYEKMQ (reference sequence). The trim removed 5 bases at V and 9 bases at J, leaving 10 bases unmatched. The CDR3 covers 15 residues.

The chain employs TRBV5-4 and TRBJ1-1, with no clear D. CDR1 is SGHNT, CDR2 YYREEE, per germline (reference sequence). The V gene lost 0 bases and the J gene lost 11 bases, with 14 bases spanning the gap. This CDR3 region has 13 residues. In DNA, the CDR3 is TGTGCCAGCAGCTTGGCCGGCCGGGAAGGTGCTTTCTTT. Amino acids: CASSLAGREGAFF.

This clone has a single count. The chain joins TRBV29-1 to TRBJ2-7; 8 bases fit TRBD1. This CDR3 has 13 residues. Germline-derived CDR1 and CDR2 are SQVTM and ANQGSEA. The V segment lost 4 bases and the J segment 4 bases; nucleotides outside the gene matches: 6. The DNA for the CDR3 is TGCAGCGTTGGCGTGAGACAGGGGTACGAGCAGTACTTC. It translates to CSVGVRQGYEQYF.

The V and J genes are TRBV5-1 and TRBJ1-1; D might be TRBD1 (5 bases). This CDR3 is 17 amino acids long. V was clipped by 0 bases and J by 3 bases, with 18 bases between them. Per germline, CDR1 SGHRS and CDR2 YFSETQ. DNA of the CDR3: TGCGCCAGCAGCTTGGGCCGACAGCCCCGGGGGGACACTGAAGCTTTCTTT. Amino acids: CASSLGRQPRGDTEAFF.

V usage is TRBV9 and J usage is TRBJ2-5, with 15 bases fitting TRBD2. There are 17 residues in the CDR3. The V gene end was trimmed by 4 bases and the J gene end by 4 bases; junction bases not matched to a gene: 8. CDR1 and CDR2 from the germline V gene are SGDLS and YYNGEE. CDR3 in DNA: TGTGCCAGCAGCCCTGGACTAGCGGGAGGGATAGGAGAGACCCAGTACTTC. Its protein is CASSPGLAGGIGETQYF.

V is TRBV5-1 and J is TRBJ2-2, with D tentatively TRBD1 (6 bases). Trimming took 0 bases from V and 3 from J, leaving 12 bases between them. Germline V gene sequence: CDR1 SGHRS, CDR2 YFSETQ. The CDR3 runs 16 residues. CDR3 coding DNA: TGCGCCAGCAGCTTGGAGGGGGTACGGGACACCGGGGAGCTGTTTTTT. This translates into CASSLEGVRDTGELFF. The full variable domain, its missing parts supplied by reference TRBV5-1 and TRBJ2-2, is KAGVTQTPRYLIKTRGQQVTLSCSPISGHRSVSWYQQTPGQGLQFLFEYFSETQRNKGNFPGRFSGRQFSNSRSEMNVSTLELGDSALYLCASSLEGVRDTGELFFGEGSRLTVL.

The chain recombines TRBV28 with TRBJ2-2; 8 nucleotides match TRBD1. Germline assignment: CDR1 MDHEN and CDR2 SYDVKM. V shed 3 bases, J shed 3 bases, and the junction held 15 bases outside the gene matches. The CDR3 loop spans 19 amino acids. CDR3 sequence: CASSFLRQGAREDTGELFF. Here the CDR3 DNA reads TGTGCCAGCAGTTTTCTTCGGCAGGGGGCGAGGGAGGACACCGGGGAGCTGTTTTTT.

This chain uses TRBV28 with TRBJ2-3, with 7 bases fitting TRBD2. The V segment lost 5 bases and the J segment 2 bases; nucleotides outside the gene matches: 13. This CDR3 has 17 amino acids. CDR1 is MDHEN and CDR2 is SYDVKM in the germline V gene. CDR3 coding DNA: TGTGCCAGCAGTGACCCCGGGGGGATCAGGGACACAGATACGCAGTATTTT. Encoded protein: CASSDPGGIRDTDTQYF.

The chain carries TRBV7-9 and TRBJ1-1; D is unresolved. Looked up from germline, CDR1 is SEHNR and CDR2 is FQNEAQ (reference sequence). Trimming shortened V by 7 bases and J by 3 bases, and 9 bases separated the two germline ends. This CDR3 comprises 12 residues. The CDR3 region is CASTPVDTEAFF. Here the CDR3 DNA reads TGTGCCAGCACCCCGGTGGACACTGAAGCTTTCTTT.

V and J are TRBV10-3 and TRBJ1-1, with D possibly TRBD1 on 6 matching bases. CDR3 length: 13 residues. Trimming removed 6 bases from V and 11 bases from J, with 19 bases in between. Germline-derived CDR1 and CDR2 are ENHRY and SYGVKD. In DNA form, the CDR3 reads TGTGCCATCAGAGGACAGTCGGCAGCGGGGGCTTTCTTT. Its translation is CAIRGQSAAGAFF.

Written as DNA, the CDR3 is TGTGCCAGCAGTTACTCTAACGGGGAGCTGTTTTTT. It specifies CASSYSNGELFF. The chain uses TRBV6-6 and TRBJ2-2; unclear D gene. The length of the CDR3 is 12 residues. Germline V gene data show CDR1 as MNHNY and CDR2 as SVGAGI (reference sequence). Trimming took off 0 bases at V and 7 bases at J, with 3 bases between the two ends.

For the CDR3, the DNA is TGCGCCAGCAGCCAAGAACCCCCGGGACTAGCCTACAATGAGCAGTTCTTC. Translating it yields CASSQEPPGLAYNEQFF. The rearrangement links TRBV4-1 to TRBJ2-1; 8 positions match TRBD2. Germline V gene sequence: CDR1 MGHRA, CDR2 YSYEKL. V shed 0 bases, J shed 2 bases, and the junction held 6 bases outside the gene matches. CDR3 length: 17 residues.

This clone was counted once. This chain uses TRBV9 with TRBJ2-7; weak D call: TRBD1 (6 bases). This CDR3 contains 14 residues. The germline V gene encodes CDR1 SGDLS and CDR2 YYNGEE. The V gene lost 4 bases and the J gene lost 3 bases, with 14 bases spanning the gap. CDR3 DNA: TGTGCCAGCAGCCAATTCCGGGACAACTACGAGCAGTACTTC. Translating it yields CASSQFRDNYEQYF.

The genes are TRBV27 and TRBJ2-7, with a tentative D call TRBD2 (5 bases). This CDR3 comprises 18 residues. The V gene lost 0 bases and the J gene lost 4 bases, with 22 bases spanning the gap. Germline CDR1 and CDR2: MNHEY and SMNVEV (reference sequence). CDR3 nucleotides: TGTGCCAGCAGTTTATCCCCTCCTAGAGCGGCTAAGAGGTACGAGCAGTACTTC. Protein: CASSLSPPRAAKRYEQYF.

This chain connects TRBV5-8 to TRBJ1-2, with D unclear. Germline CDR1 is SGHTS and CDR2 is YDEGEE. This CDR3 has 12 amino acids. Trimming took off 2 bases at V and 2 bases at J, with 4 bases between the two ends. The CDR3 spells CASSFRNYGYTF. Here the CDR3 DNA reads TGTGCCAGCAGCTTCAGGAACTATGGCTACACCTTC. The full variable domain, rest sourced from reference TRBV5-8 and TRBJ1-2, is EAGVTQSPTHLIKTRGQQATLRCSPISGHTSVYWYQQALGLGLQFLLWYDEGEERNRGNFPPRFSGRQFPNYSSELNVNALELEDSALYLCASSFRNYGYTFGSGTRLTVV.

The rearrangement joins TRBV19 to TRBJ2-7, with 8 bases lining up with TRBD2. This CDR3 is 14 amino acids long. Germline V gives CDR1 LNHDA, CDR2 SQIVND (reference sequence). V was pared by 8 bases and J by 3 bases, with 9 bases of the junction left unmatched. DNA for the CDR3: TGTGCCAGTGGAATGGGCGGGAGGTACTACGAGCAGTACTTC. Translated: CASGMGGRYYEQYF.

This rearrangement joins TRBV2 to TRBJ2-1; D is undetermined. Trimming pared 3 bases from V and 13 bases from J, leaving 13 bases between. Germline assignment: CDR1 SNHLY and CDR2 FYNNEI. The CDR3 sequence is 12 residues long. CDR3 sequence: CASSEEDSRQFF. CDR3 bases: TGTGCCAGCAGTGAGGAAGACTCTCGACAGTTCTTC.

The count of this clone is one. The V and J genes are TRBV29-1 and TRBJ2-1, with D unclear. V was clipped by 6 bases and J by 7 bases, with 13 bases between them. Germline CDR1 reads SQVTM; CDR2 reads ANQGSEA. This CDR3 spans 12 amino acids. CDR3: CSVHSTSNEQFF. CDR3 nucleotides: TGCAGCGTCCACTCCACCTCTAATGAGCAGTTCTTC.

The V and J genes are TRBV9 and TRBJ2-2; 10 bases are shared with TRBD2. Germline V gives CDR1 SGDLS, CDR2 YYNGEE. The V and J ends lost 4 bases and 4 bases, in that order; junction bases with no gene match: 4. The CDR3 runs to 15 residues. CDR3: CASSLAGGGTGELFF. In DNA form, the CDR3 reads TGTGCCAGCAGCTTAGCGGGAGGAGGCACCGGGGAGCTGTTTTTT.

Notes on this clone: Additional DNA sequences in this sample encode the identical CDR3. The chain is built from TRBV15 and TRBJ1-5; D not resolved. The V gene's germline CDR1 is LNHNV and CDR2 YYDKDF (reference sequence). The CDR3 is made up of 14 amino acids. Trimming removed 5 bases at V and 4 bases at J, with 12 bases between. CDR3 bases: TGTGCCACCAGCCGCTCAGGCCAAAATCAGCCCCAGCATTTT. It codes for CATSRSGQNQPQHF.

The chain carries TRBV2 and TRBJ2-7; D call uncertain. Per the germline V gene, CDR1 is SNHLY and CDR2 is FYNNEI. The CDR3 runs 13 residues. V lost 4 bases and J 3 bases, leaving 10 bases between the germline ends. This chain's CDR3 is CASSGGPYYEQYF. The CDR3 DNA is TGTGCCAGCAGTGGAGGTCCCTACTACGAGCAGTACTTC.